Listed below are T cell receptor beta chains from one sample, sequenced in a study of blood T cell repertoires in COVID-19. Repertoires were generated with immunoSEQ multiplex PCR, while TCRdb's copy carries only in-frame clones and drops some. The data show about 130,000 clones, with around 80% seen just once and approximately 10% held by the top ten. The sample was peripheral blood. All receptors come from a human donor in a cohort sampled during active COVID-19. The conserved cysteine and the conserved F or W are not part of the CDR3 here. Where a row states a size, it is once, few, many or the class of an expanded clone; other rows omit it.

TRBV14	TRBJ2-7	NA	ASSPRGSSPSEQY
TRBV11-1	TRBJ1-1	NA	ASSLGQATNTEAF
TRBV4-1	TRBJ2-5	NA	ASSHPGTSGAETQY
TRBV29-1	TRBJ2-1	NA	SVPNRGGSLAYNEQF
TRBV5-1	TRBJ2-1	NA	ASSLGQGPWDEQF
TRBV11-3	TRBJ2-3	once	ASSLVSGGARHTDTQY
TRBV7-2	TRBJ1-1	NA	ASSPQFGQGRTTF
TRBV5-4	TRBJ2-5	NA	ASQRDSGQAQY
TRBV6-5	TRBJ1-4	NA	ASSRGLWEKLF
TRBV28	TRBJ2-7	NA	ASSSPGLAGGRLSEQY
TRBV6-1	TRBJ1-1	NA	ASSEIREGTEAF
TRBV19	TRBJ2-7	NA	ASSPNLVYEQY
TRBV19	TRBJ1-5	NA	ASSIGQGVRQPQH
TRBV5-5	TRBJ2-3	NA	ASSPGLAGGPTGDTQY
TRBV2	TRBJ2-5	NA	ASKKDRAGQETQY
TRBV2	TRBJ1-6	few	ASKAGTGSSPLH
TRBV27	TRBJ1-2	NA	ASRDRGSNYGYT
TRBV6-1	TRBJ2-3	NA	ASSEVLGAGAFTLHTQY
TRBV6-1	TRBJ2-7	NA	ASSEHWTGGQGEQY
TRBV19	TRBJ1-5	few	ASSITYQPQH
TRBV30	TRBJ2-1	NA	AWSYMRGGSYNEQF
TRBV10-2	TRBJ2-1	NA	ASSELGQHYNEQF
TRBV12-2	TRBJ1-6	NA	ASRLEVEVGQGKVSGSPLH
TRBV19	TRBJ1-5	NA	ASSITAQVNQPQH
TRBV5-8	TRBJ1-4	NA	ASSLVTEGAGEKLF
TRBV30	TRBJ1-2	NA	AWSTDIQGFYGYT
TRBV2	TRBJ1-2	NA	ASSVNRDRVLYGYT
TRBV29-1	TRBJ2-2	NA	SVEDPASGGAWTGELF
TRBV19	TRBJ2-5	NA	ASSTGVGETQY
TRBV7-9	TRBJ2-3	many	ASSSRLPPRTDTQY
TRBV7-9	TRBJ1-2	NA	ASSLARSTNYGYT
TRBV5-1	TRBJ2-2	NA	ASTGTGTTGELF
TRBV9	TRBJ2-5	NA	ASSVEIGGQETQY
TRBV19	TRBJ2-7	NA	ASSIRTESDEQY
TRBV4-2	TRBJ2-7	NA	ASSQVPGTVSYEQY
TRBV6-5	TRBJ2-7	NA	ASSTHRGYEQY
TRBV2	TRBJ2-2	few	ASVELTDTGELF
TRBV6-4	TRBJ1-3	few	ASSNWTSRWTIHTIY
TRBV21-1	TRBJ1-1	NA	ASRKTPTTGDTEAF
TRBV30	TRBJ1-5	NA	AWSAGQPNQPQH
TRBV19	TRBJ1-3	NA	ASNAGQGGGDTIY
TRBV9	TRBJ2-7	NA	ASSVGLAGKYEQY
TRBV5-8	TRBJ1-3	NA	ASTRGEGPGNTIY
TRBV5-4	TRBJ2-7	NA	ASTLAGRSSYEQY
TRBV5-1	TRBJ1-5	NA	ASSFDSFSNQPQH
TRBV11-3	TRBJ2-1	once	ASSASGGFYNEQF
TRBV27	TRBJ1-1	NA	ASSSTGLNTEAF
TRBV18	TRBJ2-2	NA	ASSPGLGNGELF
TRBV6-2/TRBV6-3	TRBJ2-7	NA	ASSYVNEQY
TRBV28	TRBJ1-1	NA	ASSLLQGATEAF
TRBV3-1/TRBV3-2	TRBJ2-7	NA	ASSQTGTSELVEQY
TRBV13	TRBJ2-5	NA	ASSSRIRDRAAVETQY
TRBV7-8	TRBJ1-4	NA	ASRAGVTDATNEKLF
TRBV14	TRBJ1-1	NA	ASRTGGGTEAF
TRBV7-8	TRBJ2-1	NA	ASSSRSGGVSEQF